The rows below give T cell receptor beta chains drawn from one sample of a study of T cells after yellow fever vaccination. Using its own MiXCR run on the 5' RACE reads, TCRdb lists one record per CDR3 protein. This sample carries 25,000 to 35,000 distinct CDR3 sequences, roughly 6% of them seen once, and the ten largest clones take 20% to 30%. Here the sequenced sample was PBMCs, either bulk or a sorted T-cell subset (CD4+, CD8+, memory, or dextramer-sorted; not recorded which), taken on the day of the yellow fever booster vaccination. Receptors originate from a man in his thirties or forties who received the YFV17D yellow fever vaccine. The CDR3 runs from the conserved cysteine through the conserved F or W. The order of the fields is D gene, V gene, J gene, clone size, CDR3 protein, CDR3 DNA. D genes are given only for firm matches. A row's size may be missing; if present it is once, few, many or a size class.

-	TRBV6-1	TRBJ2-3	-	CASSQPHGATDTQYF	TGTGCCAGCAGTCAACCCCACGGGGCCACAGATACGCAGTATTTT
-	TRBV7-2	TRBJ1-2	-	CASSFGGQGSWNGYTF	TGTGCCAGCAGCTTTGGGGGGCAGGGTTCGTGGAATGGCTACACCTTC
-	TRBV25-1	TRBJ2-1	few	CASSAGQSYNEQFF	TGTGCCAGCAGTGCCGGACAGTCCTACAATGAGCAGTTCTTC
-	TRBV20-1	TRBJ1-2	many	CSAQRMTANYGYTF	TGCAGTGCCCAAAGGATGACAGCTAACTATGGCTACACCTTC
-	TRBV5-1	TRBJ1-2	-	CASSLEAGSGDYTF	TGCGCCAGCAGCTTGGAGGCAGGGTCGGGAGACTACACCTTC
-	TRBV6-6	TRBJ2-3	many	CASSPQDTQYF	TGTGCCAGCAGCCCCCAAGATACGCAGTATTTT
-	TRBV7-9	TRBJ2-3	many	CASSPRDGPTDTQYF	TGTGCCAGCAGCCCCCGGGACGGACCCACAGATACGCAGTATTTT
TRBD1	TRBV20-1	TRBJ2-3	few	CSASRTGLTDTQYF	TGCAGTGCTAGCCGGACAGGGCTGACAGATACGCAGTATTTT
-	TRBV25-1	TRBJ1-1	many	CASSDTGRDTEAFF	TGTGCCAGCAGTGATACCGGCAGGGACACTGAAGCTTTCTTT
-	TRBV10-1	TRBJ2-3	many	CASSLRGTDTQYF	TGCGCCAGCAGTCTAAGGGGCACAGATACGCAGTATTTT
-	TRBV25-1	TRBJ2-7	-	CASSRGYEQYF	TGTGCCAGCAGCAGGGGCTACGAGCAGTACTTC
TRBD2	TRBV27	TRBJ2-1	few	CASSRERESYNEQFF	TGTGCCAGCAGTCGCGAGCGGGAGTCCTACAATGAGCAGTTCTTC
TRBD2	TRBV9	TRBJ2-1	many	CASSALTSGGSYNEQFF	TGTGCCAGCAGCGCCCTCACTAGCGGGGGGTCCTACAATGAGCAGTTCTTC
TRBD2	TRBV7-4	TRBJ2-6	-	CASSPSGTSGSLGANVLTF	TGTGCCAGCAGCCCATCGGGGACTAGCGGGAGTTTGGGGGCCAACGTCCTGACTTTC
-	TRBV7-2	TRBJ2-4	few	CASSRIAKNIQYF	TGTGCCAGCAGCAGGATAGCCAAAAACATTCAGTACTTC
-	TRBV2	TRBJ2-1	many	CARGDPVARLNEQFF	TGTGCCAGGGGGGATCCGGTAGCCAGGCTCAATGAGCAGTTCTTC
TRBD1	TRBV6-1	TRBJ2-1	many	CASSGGTGIYNEQFF	TGTGCCAGCAGTGGTGGGACAGGGATATACAATGAGCAGTTCTTC
TRBD1	TRBV20-1	TRBJ1-2	many	CSGARGQRISNYGYTF	TGCAGCGGCGCGAGGGGACAGCGCATTTCTAACTATGGCTACACCTTC
-	TRBV19	TRBJ2-2	many	CASRRALANTGELFF	TGTGCCAGTAGACGTGCCCTCGCGAACACCGGGGAGCTGTTTTTT
TRBD1	TRBV29-1	TRBJ1-6	many	CSVSRGPDSPLHF	TGCAGCGTTTCCAGGGGGCCGGATTCACCCCTCCACTTT
-	TRBV9	TRBJ2-3	many	CASSLIEDTQYF	TGTGCCAGCAGCCTCATAGAAGATACGCAGTATTTT